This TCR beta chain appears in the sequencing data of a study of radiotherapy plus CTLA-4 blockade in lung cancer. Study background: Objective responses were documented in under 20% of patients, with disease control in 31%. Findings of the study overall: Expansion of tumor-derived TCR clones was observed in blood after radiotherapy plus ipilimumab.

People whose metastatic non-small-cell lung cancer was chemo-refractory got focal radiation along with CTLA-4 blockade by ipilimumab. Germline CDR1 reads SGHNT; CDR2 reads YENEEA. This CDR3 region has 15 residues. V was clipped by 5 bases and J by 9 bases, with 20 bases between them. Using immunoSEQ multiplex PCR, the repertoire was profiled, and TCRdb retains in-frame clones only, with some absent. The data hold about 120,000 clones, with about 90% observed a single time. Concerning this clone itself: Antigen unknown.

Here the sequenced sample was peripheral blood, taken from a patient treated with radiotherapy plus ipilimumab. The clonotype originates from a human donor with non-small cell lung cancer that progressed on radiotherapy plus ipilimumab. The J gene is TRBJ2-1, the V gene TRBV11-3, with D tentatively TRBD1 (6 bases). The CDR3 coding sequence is TGTGCCAGCAGCCCGCTCGTAGGGGGAATTGGTGAGCAGTTCTTC. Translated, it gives CASSPLVGGIGEQFF.